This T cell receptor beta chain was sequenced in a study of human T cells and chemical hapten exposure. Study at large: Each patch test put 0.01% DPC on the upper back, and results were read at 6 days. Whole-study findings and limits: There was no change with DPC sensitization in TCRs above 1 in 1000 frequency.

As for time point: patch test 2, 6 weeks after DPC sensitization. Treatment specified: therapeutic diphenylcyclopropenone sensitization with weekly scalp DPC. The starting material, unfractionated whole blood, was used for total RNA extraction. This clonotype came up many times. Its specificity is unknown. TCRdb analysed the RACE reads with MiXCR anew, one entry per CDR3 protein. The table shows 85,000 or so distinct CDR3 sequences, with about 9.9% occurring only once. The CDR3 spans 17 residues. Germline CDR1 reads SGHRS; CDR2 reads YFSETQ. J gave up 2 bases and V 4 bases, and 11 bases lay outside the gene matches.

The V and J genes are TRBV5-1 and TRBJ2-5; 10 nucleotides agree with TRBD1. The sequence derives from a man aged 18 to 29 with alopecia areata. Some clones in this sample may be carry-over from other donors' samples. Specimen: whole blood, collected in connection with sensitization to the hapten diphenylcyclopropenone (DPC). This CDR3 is CASSQIAGQGPQETQYF. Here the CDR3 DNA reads TGCGCCAGCAGCCAAATAGCGGGACAGGGGCCACAAGAGACCCAGTACTTC. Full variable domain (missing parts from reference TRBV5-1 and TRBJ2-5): KAGVTQTPRYLIKTRGQQVTLSCSPISGHRSVSWYQQTPGQGLQFLFEYFSETQRNKGNFPGRFSGRQFSNSRSEMNVSTLELGDSALYLCASSQIAGQGPQETQYFGPGTRLLVL.